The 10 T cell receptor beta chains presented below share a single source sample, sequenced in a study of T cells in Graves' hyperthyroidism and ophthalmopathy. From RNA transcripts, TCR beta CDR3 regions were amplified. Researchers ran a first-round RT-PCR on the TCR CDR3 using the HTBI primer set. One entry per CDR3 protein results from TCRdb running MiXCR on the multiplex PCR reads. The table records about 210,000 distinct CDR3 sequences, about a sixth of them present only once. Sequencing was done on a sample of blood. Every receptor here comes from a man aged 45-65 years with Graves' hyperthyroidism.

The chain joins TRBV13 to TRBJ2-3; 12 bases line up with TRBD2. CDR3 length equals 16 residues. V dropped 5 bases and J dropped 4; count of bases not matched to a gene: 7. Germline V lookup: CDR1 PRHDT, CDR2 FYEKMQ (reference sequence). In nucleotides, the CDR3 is TGTGCCAGCAGCCCCCGACTAGCGGGAGCTTCAGATACGCAGTATTTT. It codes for CASSPRLAGASDTQYF.

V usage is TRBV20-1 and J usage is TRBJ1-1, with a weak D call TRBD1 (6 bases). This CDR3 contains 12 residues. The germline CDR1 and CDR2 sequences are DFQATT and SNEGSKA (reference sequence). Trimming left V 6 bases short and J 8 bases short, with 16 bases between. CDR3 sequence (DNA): TGCAGTGCGGATGGGGGCGGACAGGAAGCTTTCTTT. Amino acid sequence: CSADGGGQEAFF.

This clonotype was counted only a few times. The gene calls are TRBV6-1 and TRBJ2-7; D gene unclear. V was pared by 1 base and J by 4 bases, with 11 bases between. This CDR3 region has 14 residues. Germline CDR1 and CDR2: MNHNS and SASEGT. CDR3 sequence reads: CASSEVPEIYEQYF. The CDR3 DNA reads TGTGCCAGCAGTGAAGTCCCAGAAATTTACGAGCAGTACTTC.

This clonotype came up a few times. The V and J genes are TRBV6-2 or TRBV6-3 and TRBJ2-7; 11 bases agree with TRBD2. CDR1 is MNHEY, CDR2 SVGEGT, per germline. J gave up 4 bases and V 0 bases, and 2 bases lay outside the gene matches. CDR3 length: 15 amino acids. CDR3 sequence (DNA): TGTGCCAGCAGTTACTCAGGGACTAGCGGATACGAGCAGTACTTC. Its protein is CASSYSGTSGYEQYF.

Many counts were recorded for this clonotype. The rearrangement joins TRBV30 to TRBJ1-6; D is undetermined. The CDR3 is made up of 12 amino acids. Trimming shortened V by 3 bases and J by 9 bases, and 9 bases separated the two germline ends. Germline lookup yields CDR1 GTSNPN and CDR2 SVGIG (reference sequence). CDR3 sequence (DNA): TGTGCCTGGAGGGAGAGGGTTTCACCCCTCCACTTT. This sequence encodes CAWRERVSPLHF.

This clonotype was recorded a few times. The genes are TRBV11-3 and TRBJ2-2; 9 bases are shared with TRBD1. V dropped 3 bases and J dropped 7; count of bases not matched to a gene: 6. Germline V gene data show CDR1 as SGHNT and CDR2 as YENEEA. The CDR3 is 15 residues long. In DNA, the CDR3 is TGTGCCAGCAGCTTGGGACAGGGAGGTGTCGGGGAGCTGTTTTTT. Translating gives CASSLGQGGVGELFF. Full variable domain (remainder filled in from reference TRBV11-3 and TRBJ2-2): EAGVVQSPRYKIIEKKQPVAFWCNPISGHNTLYWYLQNLGQGPELLIRYENEEAVDDSQLPKDRFSAERLKGVDSTLKIQPAELGDSAVYLCASSLGQGGVGELFFGEGSRLTVL.

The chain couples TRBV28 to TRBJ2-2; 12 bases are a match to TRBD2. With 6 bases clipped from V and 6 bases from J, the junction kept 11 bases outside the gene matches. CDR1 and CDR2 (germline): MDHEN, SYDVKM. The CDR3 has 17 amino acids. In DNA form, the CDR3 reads TGTGCCAGCAGGCCTAGCGGGAGGGCCGGAAAGGCCGGGGAGCTGTTTTTT. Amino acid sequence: CASRPSGRAGKAGELFF.

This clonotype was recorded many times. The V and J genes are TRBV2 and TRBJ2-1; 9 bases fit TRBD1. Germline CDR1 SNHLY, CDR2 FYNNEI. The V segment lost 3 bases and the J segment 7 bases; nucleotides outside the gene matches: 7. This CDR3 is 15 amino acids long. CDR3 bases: TGTGCCAGCAGTGAGCTGGGGACAGGGTTTAATGAGCAGTTCTTC. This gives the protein CASSELGTGFNEQFF. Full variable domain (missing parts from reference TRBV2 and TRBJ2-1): EPEVTQTPSHQVTQMGQEVILRCVPISNHLYFYWYRQILGQKVEFLVSFYNNEISEKSEIFDDQFSVERPDGSNFTLKIRSTKLEDSAMYFCASSELGTGFNEQFFGPGTRLTVL.

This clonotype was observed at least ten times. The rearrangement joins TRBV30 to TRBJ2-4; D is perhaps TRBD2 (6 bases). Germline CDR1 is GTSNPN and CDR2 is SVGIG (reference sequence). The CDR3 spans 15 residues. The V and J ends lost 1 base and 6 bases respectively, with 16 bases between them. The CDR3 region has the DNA TGTGCCTGGAGTGCCCTGGCGGGACCTCGAAACATTCAGTACTTC. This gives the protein CAWSALAGPRNIQYF.

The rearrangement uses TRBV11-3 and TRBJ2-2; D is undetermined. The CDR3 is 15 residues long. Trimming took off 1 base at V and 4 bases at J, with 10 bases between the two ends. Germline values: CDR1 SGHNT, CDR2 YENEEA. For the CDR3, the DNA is TGTGCCAGCAGCTTAGCCGGGTTGAGCACCGGGGAGCTGTTTTTT. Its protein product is CASSLAGLSTGELFF.